The 21 T cell receptor beta chains below were found in one sample sequenced in a study of cytomegalovirus exposure and HLA in healthy donors. The assay was immunoSEQ multiplex PCR, and TCRdb's table has in-frame clones only and misses some. The table shows more than 55,000 clones, with roughly 89% occurring only once. The sample comprised PBMCs. The receptor source for this set is a woman aged 18-29 years in good health and CMV-seronegative.

The chain uses TRBV4-3 and TRBJ2-2, with a tentative D call TRBD1 (6 bases). With 0 bases removed from V and 1 base from J, the gap between germline ends came to 9 bases. In germline, CDR1 is LGHNA, CDR2 YSLEER. The CDR3 has 16 amino acids. CDR3 sequence reads: CASSQDSRGNTGELFF. The CDR3 DNA sequence: TGCGCCAGCAGCCAAGATTCCAGGGGGAACACCGGGGAGCTGTTTTTT.

This chain links TRBV6-5 with TRBJ1-1; D unclear. The CDR3 contains 14 residues. The germline V gene has CDR1 MNHEY and CDR2 SVGAGI. V was clipped by 2 bases and J by 1 base, with 8 bases between them. CDR3 amino acids: CASSYNYKNTEAFF. Here the CDR3 DNA reads TGTGCCAGCAGTTACAACTACAAGAACACTGAAGCTTTCTTT.

This clone was detected a few times. The rearrangement links TRBV2 to TRBJ2-7, with a tentative D call TRBD1 (7 bases). The length of the CDR3 is 14 residues. Trimming left V 3 bases short and J 5 bases short, with 14 bases between. The germline V gene has CDR1 SNHLY and CDR2 FYNNEI. Here the CDR3 reads CASSEVTGTHEQYF. The CDR3 nucleotides read TGTGCCAGCAGTGAGGTGACAGGGACTCACGAGCAGTACTTC.

The V call is TRBV28, the J call TRBJ2-7; 16 bases line up with TRBD2. Per the germline V gene, CDR1 is MDHEN and CDR2 is SYDVKM. This CDR3 contains 14 residues. The V segment lost 6 bases and the J segment 4 bases; nucleotides outside the gene matches: 0. The CDR3 nucleotides read TGTGCCAGCAGGGGACTAGCGGGGGGGTACGAGCAGTACTTC. Translated: CASRGLAGGYEQYF.

The chain joins TRBV11-2 to TRBJ1-3, with TRBD1 as a possible D gene (5 bases). Germline lookup yields CDR1 SGHAT and CDR2 FQNNGV. The V and J ends lost 5 bases and 4 bases respectively, with 12 bases between them. The CDR3 runs to 14 residues. The CDR3 protein is CASSLTDAGNTIYF. For the CDR3, the DNA is TGTGCCAGCAGCCTGACAGACGCGGGAAACACCATATATTTT.

This chain uses TRBV5-5 with TRBJ1-5; D uncertain. This CDR3 spans 15 amino acids. The V end lost 0 bases, the J end lost 2 bases, and 9 bases lay between the germline ends. Germline lookup yields CDR1 SGHKS and CDR2 YYEKEE (reference sequence). The CDR3 sequence: CASSLGQVGNQPQHF. In DNA, the CDR3 is TGTGCCAGCAGCTTGGGGCAGGTGGGCAATCAGCCCCAGCATTTT.

A few counts support this clone. V is TRBV7-9 and J is TRBJ2-1; D may be TRBD2 (5 bases). From germline, CDR1 is SEHNR and CDR2 FQNEAQ (reference sequence). The CDR3 loop spans 13 amino acids. Trimming pared 0 bases from V and 5 bases from J, leaving 5 bases between. The CDR3 DNA reads TGTGCCAGCAGCTTAGCGCGGGACAATGAGCAGTTCTTC. Its translation is CASSLARDNEQFF.

The chain combines TRBV4-3 with TRBJ2-3; 9 nucleotides agree with TRBD2. V lost 0 bases, J lost 1 base, and 5 bases stayed unmatched. This CDR3 comprises 17 residues. Germline CDR1 reads LGHNA; CDR2 reads YSLEER. Here the CDR3 DNA reads TGCGCCAGCAGCCAAGATAATTTAGCGGGAGGCACAGATACGCAGTATTTT. Encoded protein: CASSQDNLAGGTDTQYF.

This clone was detected only a few times. The chain has TRBV12-5 and TRBJ2-2; 7 nucleotides align to TRBD1. The germline gives CDR1 LGHNT, CDR2 FRNRAP. This CDR3 is built from 16 residues. Losses at the gene ends were 0 bases for V and 5 bases for J; bases not matched to a gene: 6. In DNA, the CDR3 is TGTGCTAGTGGTTTGGTTCAGGGGGTTTATACCGGGGAGCTGTTTTTT. Translating gives CASGLVQGVYTGELFF.

J is TRBJ2-1 and V is TRBV13, with TRBD2 as a possible D gene (5 bases). Trimming cost V 8 bases and J 7 bases, with 15 bases left between them. The CDR3 has 13 amino acids. From germline, CDR1 is PRHDT and CDR2 FYEKMQ (reference sequence). Written as DNA, the CDR3 is TGTGCCAGCGGGGTGGGGAGAGGTAATGAGCAGTTCTTC. This encodes CASGVGRGNEQFF.

In nucleotides, the CDR3 is TGTGCCAGCAGCTTAAATACAATAGCGGTAGGTTTCTCTGGAAACACCATATATTTT. Translated, it gives CASSLNTIAVGFSGNTIYF. The chain links TRBV13 to TRBJ1-3; D gene unclear. V lost 2 bases, J lost 0 bases, and 20 bases lay in between. The CDR3 spans 19 residues. Germline V lookup: CDR1 PRHDT, CDR2 FYEKMQ (reference sequence).

This rearrangement joins TRBV18 to TRBJ2-7; tentatively, D is TRBD1 (6 bases). Trimming removed 1 base from V and 2 bases from J, with 15 bases in between. The CDR3 sequence is 16 residues long. Germline-derived CDR1 and CDR2 are KGHSH and LQKENI. The DNA for the CDR3 is TGTGCCAGCTCACCACTGGGAACAGGGCTCACCTACGAGCAGTACTTC. Encoded protein: CASSPLGTGLTYEQYF.

This clone was seen a handful of times. The chain combines TRBV28 with TRBJ2-3, with 8 positions matching TRBD2. Germline V gives CDR1 MDHEN, CDR2 SYDVKM. V lost 2 bases to trimming and J lost 3 bases; unmatched junction nucleotides: 4. The length of the CDR3 is 15 residues. CDR3: CASSLAGGRTDTQYF. The CDR3 nucleotides are TGTGCCAGCAGTTTAGCGGGAGGAAGGACAGATACGCAGTATTTT. Together with reference TRBV28 and TRBJ2-3, the CDR3 gives the full variable domain: DVKVTQSSRYLVKRTGEKVFLECVQDMDHENMFWYRQDPGLGLRLIYFSYDVKMKEKGDIPEGYSVSREKKERFSLILESASTNQTSMYLCASSLAGGRTDTQYFGPGTRLTVL.

This clone was counted a single time. CDR3 sequence: CASSPGTSRETQYF. The CDR3 coding sequence is TGTGCCAGCAGCCCGGGGACTAGCAGAGAGACCCAGTACTTC. The chain joins TRBV7-8 to TRBJ2-5, with 9 nucleotides matching TRBD2. Germline lookup yields CDR1 SGHVS and CDR2 FQNEAQ. The CDR3 spans 14 residues. V was clipped by 5 bases and J by 4 bases; unmatched bases: 5.

The V gene is TRBV14, the J gene TRBJ1-4; D not resolved. CDR3 length: 15 residues. Per the germline V gene, CDR1 is SGHDN and CDR2 is FVKESK. Trimming pared 3 bases from V and 2 bases from J, leaving 10 bases between. Here the CDR3 reads CASSHGVGTNEKLFF. In DNA, the CDR3 is TGTGCCAGCAGCCATGGTGTCGGGACTAATGAAAAACTGTTTTTT.

The chain employs TRBV5-4 and TRBJ2-5; D remains unclear. The V end lost 0 bases, the J end lost 2 bases, and 2 bases lay between the germline ends. The CDR3 is 12 amino acids. Looked up from germline, CDR1 is SGHNT and CDR2 is YYREEE (reference sequence). DNA for the CDR3: TGTGCCAGCAGCTTGGTACAAGAGACCCAGTACTTC. Translated, it gives CASSLVQETQYF.

The genes are TRBV5-5 and TRBJ1-1; 7 positions agree with TRBD1. V was pared by 3 bases and J by 10 bases, with 18 bases of the junction left unmatched. The CDR3 is 16 amino acids. In germline, CDR1 is SGHKS, CDR2 YYEKEE (reference sequence). The CDR3 reads CASSWSPGTENAVAFF. In DNA, the CDR3 is TGTGCCAGCAGCTGGAGCCCGGGGACAGAAAACGCTGTAGCTTTCTTT. The full variable domain, rest sourced from reference TRBV5-5 and TRBJ1-1, is DAGVTQSPTHLIKTRGQQVTLRCSPISGHKSVSWYQQVLGQGPQFIFQYYEKEERGRGNFPDRFSARQFPNYSSELNVNALLLGDSALYLCASSWSPGTENAVAFFGQGTRLTVV.

The rearrangement uses TRBV19 and TRBJ1-5, with 10 bases identical to TRBD1. The trim removed 8 bases at V and 2 bases at J, leaving 9 bases unmatched. The germline V gene encodes CDR1 LNHDA and CDR2 SQIVND (reference sequence). The CDR3 spans 16 residues. The CDR3 sequence is CASGAGTGAGNQPQHF. The CDR3 DNA is TGTGCCAGTGGGGCCGGGACAGGGGCGGGCAATCAGCCCCAGCATTTT.

The chain recombines TRBV5-4 with TRBJ2-1; 10 positions agree with TRBD2. J was trimmed by 8 bases and V by 1 base; bases with no gene match: 3. Germline CDR1 and CDR2: SGHNT and YYREEE (reference sequence). This CDR3 region has 14 residues. CDR3 nucleotides: TGTGCCAGCAGCTTGAAAGGGACTAGCGATGAGCAGTTCTTC. Its translation: CASSLKGTSDEQFF.

The genes are TRBV4-1 and TRBJ2-7, with 8 bases aligning to TRBD1. With 4 bases clipped from V and 1 base from J, the junction kept 9 bases outside the gene matches. The length of the CDR3 is 16 residues. CDR1 and CDR2 from the germline V gene are MGHRA and YSYEKL. The CDR3 nucleotides are TGCGCCAGCAGCCCTATCGGTGGACAGGGTTCCTACGAGCAGTACTTC. Translation gives CASSPIGGQGSYEQYF.

The chain uses TRBV27 and TRBJ1-2, with D possibly being TRBD1 (5 bases). Trimming removed 3 bases from V and 0 bases from J, with 8 bases in between. CDR1 is MNHEY and CDR2 is SMNVEV in the germline V gene (reference sequence). The CDR3 has 14 amino acids. DNA of the CDR3: TGTGCCAGCAGTTTCGGGGGAACTAACTATGGCTACACCTTC. This sequence encodes CASSFGGTNYGYTF.